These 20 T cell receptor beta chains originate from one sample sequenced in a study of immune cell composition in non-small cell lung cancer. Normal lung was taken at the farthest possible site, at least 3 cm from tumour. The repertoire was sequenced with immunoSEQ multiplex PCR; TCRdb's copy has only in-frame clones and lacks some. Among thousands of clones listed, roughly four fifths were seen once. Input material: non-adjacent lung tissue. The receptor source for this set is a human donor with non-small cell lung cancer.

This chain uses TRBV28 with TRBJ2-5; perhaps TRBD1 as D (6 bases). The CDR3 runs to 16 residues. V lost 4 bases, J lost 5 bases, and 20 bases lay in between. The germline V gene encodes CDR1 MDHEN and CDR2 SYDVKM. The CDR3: CASSSTGWGSVETQYF. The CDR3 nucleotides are TGTGCCAGCAGTTCCACAGGGTGGGGGTCAGTGGAGACCCAGTACTTC.

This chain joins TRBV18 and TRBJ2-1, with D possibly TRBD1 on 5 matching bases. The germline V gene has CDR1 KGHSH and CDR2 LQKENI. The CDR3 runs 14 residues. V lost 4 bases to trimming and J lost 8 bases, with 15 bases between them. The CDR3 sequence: CASSRQPRTDEQFF. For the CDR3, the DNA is TGTGCCAGCTCACGACAGCCCCGCACCGATGAGCAGTTCTTC.

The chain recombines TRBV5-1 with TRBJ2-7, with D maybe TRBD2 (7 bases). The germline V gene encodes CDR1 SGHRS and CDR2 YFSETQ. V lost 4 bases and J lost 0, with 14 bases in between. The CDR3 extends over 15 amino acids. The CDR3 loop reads CASSRSGTSSYEQYF. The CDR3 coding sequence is TGCGCCAGCAGCCGCAGCGGGACAAGCTCCTACGAGCAGTACTTC.

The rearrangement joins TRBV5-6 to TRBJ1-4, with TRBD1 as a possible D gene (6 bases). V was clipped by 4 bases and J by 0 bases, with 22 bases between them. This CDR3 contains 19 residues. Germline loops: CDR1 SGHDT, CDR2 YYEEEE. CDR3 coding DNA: TGTGCCAGCAGCACCCTCACTCTGACAGGCTCCGCAACTAATGAAAAACTGTTTTTT. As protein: CASSTLTLTGSATNEKLFF.

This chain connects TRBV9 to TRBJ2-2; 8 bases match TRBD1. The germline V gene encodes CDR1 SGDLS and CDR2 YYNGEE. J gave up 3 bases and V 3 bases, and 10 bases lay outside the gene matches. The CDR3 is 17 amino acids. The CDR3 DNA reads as TGTGCCAGCAGCGCCCCCCGGGGACAGGTTTACACCGGGGAGCTGTTTTTT. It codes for CASSAPRGQVYTGELFF.

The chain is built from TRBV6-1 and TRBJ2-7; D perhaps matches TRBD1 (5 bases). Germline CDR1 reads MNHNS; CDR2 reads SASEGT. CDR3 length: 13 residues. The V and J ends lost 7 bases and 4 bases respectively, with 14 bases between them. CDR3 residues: CASTDSPSYEQYF. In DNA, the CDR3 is TGTGCCAGCACTGACAGTCCCTCGTACGAGCAGTACTTC.

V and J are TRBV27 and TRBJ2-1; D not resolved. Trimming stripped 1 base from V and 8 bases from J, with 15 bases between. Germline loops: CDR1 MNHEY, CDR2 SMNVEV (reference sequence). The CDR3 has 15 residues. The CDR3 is CASSLFSAQGHEQFF. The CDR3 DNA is TGTGCCAGCAGTTTATTCAGCGCTCAAGGCCATGAGCAGTTCTTC.

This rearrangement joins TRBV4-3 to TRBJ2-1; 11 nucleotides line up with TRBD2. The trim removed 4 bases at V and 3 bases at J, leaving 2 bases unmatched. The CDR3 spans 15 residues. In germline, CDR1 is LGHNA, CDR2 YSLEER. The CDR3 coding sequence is TGCGCCAGCAGCCTCACTAGCGGGAGCTACAATGAGCAGTTCTTC. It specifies CASSLTSGSYNEQFF.

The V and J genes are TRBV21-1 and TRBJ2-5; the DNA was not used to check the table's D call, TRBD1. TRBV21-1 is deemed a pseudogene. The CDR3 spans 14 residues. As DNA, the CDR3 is TGTGCCAGCAGCAATTCTCACAGACGAGAGACCCAGTACTTC. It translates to CASSNSHRRETQYF.

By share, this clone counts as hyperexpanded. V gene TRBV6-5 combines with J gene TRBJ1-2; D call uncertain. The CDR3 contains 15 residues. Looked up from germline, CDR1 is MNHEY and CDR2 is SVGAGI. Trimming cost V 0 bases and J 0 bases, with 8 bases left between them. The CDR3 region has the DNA TGTGCCAGCAGTTACTCCCGAGGATCTAACTATGGCTACACCTTC. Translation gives CASSYSRGSNYGYTF.

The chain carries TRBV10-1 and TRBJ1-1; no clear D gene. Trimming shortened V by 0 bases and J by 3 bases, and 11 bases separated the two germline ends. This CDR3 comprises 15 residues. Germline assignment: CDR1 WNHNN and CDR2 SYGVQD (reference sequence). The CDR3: CASSESRGSHTEAFF. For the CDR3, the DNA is TGCGCCAGCAGTGAGTCGCGAGGCAGCCACACTGAAGCTTTCTTT.

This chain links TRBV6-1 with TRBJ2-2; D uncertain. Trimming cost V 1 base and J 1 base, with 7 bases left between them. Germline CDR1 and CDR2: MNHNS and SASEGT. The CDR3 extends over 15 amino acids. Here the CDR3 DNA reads TGTGCCAGCAGTGAAGGACACTTGAACACCGGGGAGCTGTTTTTT. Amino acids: CASSEGHLNTGELFF.

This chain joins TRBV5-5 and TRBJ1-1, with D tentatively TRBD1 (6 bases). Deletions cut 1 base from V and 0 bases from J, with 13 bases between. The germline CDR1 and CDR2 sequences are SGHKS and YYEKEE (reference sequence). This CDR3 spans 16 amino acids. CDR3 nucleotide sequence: TGTGCCAGCAGCTTGTGGGGTGGGGGCCTGAACACTGAAGCTTTCTTT. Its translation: CASSLWGGGLNTEAFF.

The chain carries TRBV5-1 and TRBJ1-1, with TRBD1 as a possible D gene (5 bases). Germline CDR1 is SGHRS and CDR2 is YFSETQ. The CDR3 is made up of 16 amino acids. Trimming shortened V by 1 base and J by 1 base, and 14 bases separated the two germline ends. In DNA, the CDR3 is TGCGCCAGCAGCTTGTTAGGGGCAGTCCAGAACACTGAAGCTTTCTTT. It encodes CASSLLGAVQNTEAFF. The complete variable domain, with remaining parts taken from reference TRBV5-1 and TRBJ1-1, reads KAGVTQTPRYLIKTRGQQVTLSCSPISGHRSVSWYQQTPGQGLQFLFEYFSETQRNKGNFPGRFSGRQFSNSRSEMNVSTLELGDSALYLCASSLLGAVQNTEAFFGQGTRLTVV.

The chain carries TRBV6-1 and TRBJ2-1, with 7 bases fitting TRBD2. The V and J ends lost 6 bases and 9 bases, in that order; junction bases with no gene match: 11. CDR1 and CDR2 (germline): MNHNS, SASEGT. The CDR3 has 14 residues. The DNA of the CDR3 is TGTGCCAGCAGAGACCCTAGGCCGGGGGGTGAGCAGTTCTTC. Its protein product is CASRDPRPGGEQFF.

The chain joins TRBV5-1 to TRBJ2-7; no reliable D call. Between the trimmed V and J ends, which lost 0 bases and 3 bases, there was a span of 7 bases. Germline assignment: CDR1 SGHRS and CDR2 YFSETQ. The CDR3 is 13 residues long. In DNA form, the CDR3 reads TGCGCCAGCAGCTTGGGCACGGGCTACGAGCAGTACTTC. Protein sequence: CASSLGTGYEQYF.

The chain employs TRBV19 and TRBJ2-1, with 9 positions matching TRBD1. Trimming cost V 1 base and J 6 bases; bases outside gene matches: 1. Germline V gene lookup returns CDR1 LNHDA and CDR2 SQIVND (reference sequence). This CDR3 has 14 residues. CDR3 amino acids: CASSIGDRVNEQFF. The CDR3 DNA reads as TGTGCCAGTAGTATAGGGGACAGGGTCAATGAGCAGTTCTTC.

CDR3 sequence: CASSYRDSPSSYNEQFF. The CDR3 bases are TGTGCCAGCAGCTACCGGGACAGTCCGAGCTCCTACAATGAGCAGTTCTTC. The chain has TRBV5-6 and TRBJ2-1; the match to TRBD1 covers 7 bases. The CDR3 consists of 17 residues. The germline CDR1 and CDR2 sequences are SGHDT and YYEEEE. Losses at the gene ends were 3 bases for V and 0 bases for J; bases not matched to a gene: 9.

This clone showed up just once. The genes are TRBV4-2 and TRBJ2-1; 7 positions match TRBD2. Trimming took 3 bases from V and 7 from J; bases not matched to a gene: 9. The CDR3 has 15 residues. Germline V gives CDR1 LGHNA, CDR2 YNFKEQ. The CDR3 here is CASSQDFASGNEQFF. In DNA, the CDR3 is TGTGCCAGCAGCCAGGATTTTGCTAGCGGTAATGAGCAGTTCTTC.

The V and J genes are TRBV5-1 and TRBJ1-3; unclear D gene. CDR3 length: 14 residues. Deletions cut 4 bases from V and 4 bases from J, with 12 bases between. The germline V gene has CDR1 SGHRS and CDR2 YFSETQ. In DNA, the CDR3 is TGCGCCAGCAGCCAAGTCGGGGTGGGAAACACCATATATTTT. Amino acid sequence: CASSQVGVGNTIYF.